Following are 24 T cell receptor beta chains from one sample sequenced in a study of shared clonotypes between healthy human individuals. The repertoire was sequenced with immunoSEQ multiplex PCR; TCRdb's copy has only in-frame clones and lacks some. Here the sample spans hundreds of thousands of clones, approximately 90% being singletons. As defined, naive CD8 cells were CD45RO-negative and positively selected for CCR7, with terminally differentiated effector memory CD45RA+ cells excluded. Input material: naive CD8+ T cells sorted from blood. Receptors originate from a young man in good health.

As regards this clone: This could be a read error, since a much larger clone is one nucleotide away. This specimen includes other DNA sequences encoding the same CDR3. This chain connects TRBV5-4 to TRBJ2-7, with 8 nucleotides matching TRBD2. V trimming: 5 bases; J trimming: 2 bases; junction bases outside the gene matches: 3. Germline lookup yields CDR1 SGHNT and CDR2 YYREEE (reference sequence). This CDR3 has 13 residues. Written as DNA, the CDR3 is TGTGCCAGCAGTAGCGGGGTGACCTACGAGCAGTACTTC. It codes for CASSSGVTYEQYF.

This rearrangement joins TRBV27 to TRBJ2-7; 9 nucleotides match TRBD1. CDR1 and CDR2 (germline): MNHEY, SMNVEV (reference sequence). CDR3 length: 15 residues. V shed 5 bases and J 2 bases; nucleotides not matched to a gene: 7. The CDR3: CASSTTGGAPYEQYF. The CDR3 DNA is TGTGCCAGCAGTACTACAGGGGGCGCCCCCTACGAGCAGTACTTC.

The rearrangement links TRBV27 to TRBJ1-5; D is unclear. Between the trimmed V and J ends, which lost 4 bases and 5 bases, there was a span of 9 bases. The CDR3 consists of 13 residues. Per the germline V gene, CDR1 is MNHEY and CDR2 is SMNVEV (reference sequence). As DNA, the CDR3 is TGTGCCAGCAGTTACGGCAGATATCAGCCCCAGCATTTT. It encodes CASSYGRYQPQHF.

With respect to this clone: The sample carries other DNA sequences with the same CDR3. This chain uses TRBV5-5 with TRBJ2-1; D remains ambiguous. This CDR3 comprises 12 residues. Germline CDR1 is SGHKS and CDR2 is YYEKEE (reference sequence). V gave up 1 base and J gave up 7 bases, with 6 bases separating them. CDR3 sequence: CASSLWGNEQFF. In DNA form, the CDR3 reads TGTGCCAGCAGCTTGTGGGGTAATGAGCAGTTCTTC.

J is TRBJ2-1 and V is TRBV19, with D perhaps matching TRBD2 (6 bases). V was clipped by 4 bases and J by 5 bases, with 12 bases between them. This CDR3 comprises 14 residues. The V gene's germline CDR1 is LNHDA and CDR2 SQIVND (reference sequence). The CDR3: CASSRLAIDNEQFF. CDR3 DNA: TGTGCCAGTAGTAGGCTAGCGATCGACAATGAGCAGTTCTTC.

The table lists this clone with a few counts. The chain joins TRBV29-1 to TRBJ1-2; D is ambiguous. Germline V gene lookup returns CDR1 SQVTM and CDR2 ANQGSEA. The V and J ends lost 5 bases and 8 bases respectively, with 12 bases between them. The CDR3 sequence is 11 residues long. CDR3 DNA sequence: TGCAGCGTTTTACAGTTCGAGGGCTACACCTTC. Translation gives CSVLQFEGYTF.

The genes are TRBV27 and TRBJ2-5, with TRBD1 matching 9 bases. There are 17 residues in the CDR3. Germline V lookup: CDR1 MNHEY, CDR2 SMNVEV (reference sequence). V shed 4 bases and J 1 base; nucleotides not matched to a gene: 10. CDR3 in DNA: TGTGCCAGCAGTTCATCGAGGACAGGGGCCGTCCAAGAGACCCAGTACTTC. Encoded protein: CASSSSRTGAVQETQYF.

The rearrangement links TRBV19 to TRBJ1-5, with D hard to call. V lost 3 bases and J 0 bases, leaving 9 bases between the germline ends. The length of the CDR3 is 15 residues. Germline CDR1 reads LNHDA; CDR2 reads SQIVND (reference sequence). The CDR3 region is CASSISGYSNQPQHF. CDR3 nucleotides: TGTGCCAGTAGTATTTCGGGGTATAGCAATCAGCCCCAGCATTTT. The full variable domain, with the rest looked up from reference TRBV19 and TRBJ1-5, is DGGITQSPKYLFRKEGQNVTLSCEQNLNHDAMYWYRQDPGQGLRLIYYSQIVNDFQKGDIAEGYSVSREKKESFPLTVTSAQKNPTAFYLCASSISGYSNQPQHFGDGTRLSIL.

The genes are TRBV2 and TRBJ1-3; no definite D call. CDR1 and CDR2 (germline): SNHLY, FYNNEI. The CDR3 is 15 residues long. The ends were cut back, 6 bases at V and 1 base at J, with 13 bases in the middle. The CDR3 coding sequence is TGTGCCAGCAGCCACCTTGGGGTGTCTGGAAACACCATATATTTT. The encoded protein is CASSHLGVSGNTIYF.

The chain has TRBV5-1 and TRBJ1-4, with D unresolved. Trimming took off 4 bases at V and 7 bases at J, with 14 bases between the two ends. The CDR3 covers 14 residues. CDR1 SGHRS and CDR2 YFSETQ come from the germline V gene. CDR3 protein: CASSPLPGIEKLFF. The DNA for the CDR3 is TGCGCCAGCAGCCCACTACCGGGGATTGAAAAACTGTTTTTT.

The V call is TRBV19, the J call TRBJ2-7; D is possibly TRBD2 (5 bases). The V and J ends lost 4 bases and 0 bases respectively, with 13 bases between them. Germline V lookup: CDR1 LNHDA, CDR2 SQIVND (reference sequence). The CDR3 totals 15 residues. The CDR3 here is CASSKRISGSYEQYF. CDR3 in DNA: TGTGCCAGTAGTAAGCGGATCAGCGGCTCCTACGAGCAGTACTTC. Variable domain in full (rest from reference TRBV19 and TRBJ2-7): DGGITQSPKYLFRKEGQNVTLSCEQNLNHDAMYWYRQDPGQGLRLIYYSQIVNDFQKGDIAEGYSVSREKKESFPLTVTSAQKNPTAFYLCASSKRISGSYEQYFGPGTRLTVT.

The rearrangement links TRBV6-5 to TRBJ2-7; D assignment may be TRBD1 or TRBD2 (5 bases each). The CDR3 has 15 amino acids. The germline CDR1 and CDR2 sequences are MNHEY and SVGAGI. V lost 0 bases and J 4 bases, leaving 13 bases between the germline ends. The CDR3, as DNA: TGTGCCAGCAGTTACTCGGGACCGACGGGATACGAGCAGTACTTC. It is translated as CASSYSGPTGYEQYF.

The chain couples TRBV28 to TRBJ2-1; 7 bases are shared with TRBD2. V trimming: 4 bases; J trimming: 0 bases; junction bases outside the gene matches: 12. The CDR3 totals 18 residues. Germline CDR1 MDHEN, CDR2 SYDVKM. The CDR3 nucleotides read TGTGCCAGCAGTTCCTCGGAAATAACTAGCGCCTCCTACAATGAGCAGTTCTTC. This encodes CASSSSEITSASYNEQFF. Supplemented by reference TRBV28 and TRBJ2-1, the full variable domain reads DVKVTQSSRYLVKRTGEKVFLECVQDMDHENMFWYRQDPGLGLRLIYFSYDVKMKEKGDIPEGYSVSREKKERFSLILESASTNQTSMYLCASSSSEITSASYNEQFFGPGTRLTVL.

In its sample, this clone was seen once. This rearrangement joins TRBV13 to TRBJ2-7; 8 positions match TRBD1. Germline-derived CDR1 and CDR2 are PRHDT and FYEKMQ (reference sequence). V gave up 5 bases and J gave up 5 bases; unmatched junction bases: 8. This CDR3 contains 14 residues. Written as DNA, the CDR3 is TGTGCCAGCAGCCCAGAGACAGGGGCTCACGAGCAGTACTTC. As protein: CASSPETGAHEQYF.

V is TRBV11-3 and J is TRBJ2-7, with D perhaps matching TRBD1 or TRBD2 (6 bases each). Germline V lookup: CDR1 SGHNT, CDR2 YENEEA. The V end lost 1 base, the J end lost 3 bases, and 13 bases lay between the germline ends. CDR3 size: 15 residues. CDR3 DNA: TGTGCCAGCAGCTTAGGGGGGGAGGACAGCTACGAGCAGTACTTC. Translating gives CASSLGGEDSYEQYF.

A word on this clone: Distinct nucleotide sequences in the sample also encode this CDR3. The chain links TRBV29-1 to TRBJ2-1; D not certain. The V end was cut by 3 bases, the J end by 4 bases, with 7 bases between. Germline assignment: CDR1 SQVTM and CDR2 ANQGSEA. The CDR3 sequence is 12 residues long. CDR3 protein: CSVEAKYNEQFF. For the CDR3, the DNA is TGCAGCGTTGAGGCCAAATACAATGAGCAGTTCTTC.

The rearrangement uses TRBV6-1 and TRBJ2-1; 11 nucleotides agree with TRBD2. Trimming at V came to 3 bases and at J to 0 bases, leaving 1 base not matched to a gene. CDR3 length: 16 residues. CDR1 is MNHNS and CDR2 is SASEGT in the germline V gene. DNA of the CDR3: TGTGCCAGCAGTGAGACTAGCGGGACCTCCTACAATGAGCAGTTCTTC. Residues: CASSETSGTSYNEQFF.

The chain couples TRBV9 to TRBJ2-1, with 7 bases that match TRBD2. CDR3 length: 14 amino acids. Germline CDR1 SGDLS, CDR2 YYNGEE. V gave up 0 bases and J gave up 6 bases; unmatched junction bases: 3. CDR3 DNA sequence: TGTGCCAGCAGCGTAGAGGGCGGGGGCAATGAGCAGTTCTTC. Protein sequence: CASSVEGGGNEQFF. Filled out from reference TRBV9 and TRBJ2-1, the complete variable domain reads DSGVTQTPKHLITATGQRVTLRCSPRSGDLSVYWYQQSLDQGLQFLIQYYNGEERAKGNILERFSAQQFPDLHSELNLSSLELGDSALYFCASSVEGGGNEQFFGPGTRLTVL.

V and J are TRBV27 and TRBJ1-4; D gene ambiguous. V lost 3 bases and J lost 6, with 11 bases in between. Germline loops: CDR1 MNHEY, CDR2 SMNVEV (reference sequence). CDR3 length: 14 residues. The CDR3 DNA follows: TGTGCCAGCAGTTTCTCTGCCAGCGATGAAAAACTGTTTTTT. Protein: CASSFSASDEKLFF.

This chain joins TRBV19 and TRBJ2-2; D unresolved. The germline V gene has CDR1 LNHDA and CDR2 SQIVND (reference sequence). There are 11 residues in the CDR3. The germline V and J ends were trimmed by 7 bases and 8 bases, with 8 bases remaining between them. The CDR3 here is CASNREGELFF. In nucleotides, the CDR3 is TGTGCCAGTAATCGAGAAGGGGAGCTGTTTTTT. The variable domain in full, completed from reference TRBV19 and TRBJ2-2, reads DGGITQSPKYLFRKEGQNVTLSCEQNLNHDAMYWYRQDPGQGLRLIYYSQIVNDFQKGDIAEGYSVSREKKESFPLTVTSAQKNPTAFYLCASNREGELFFGEGSRLTVL.

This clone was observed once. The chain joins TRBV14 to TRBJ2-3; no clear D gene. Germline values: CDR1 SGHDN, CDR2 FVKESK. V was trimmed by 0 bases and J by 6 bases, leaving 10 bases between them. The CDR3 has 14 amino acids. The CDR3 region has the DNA TGTGCCAGCAGCCAAGAAACATCATGGGATACGCAGTATTTT. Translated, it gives CASSQETSWDTQYF.

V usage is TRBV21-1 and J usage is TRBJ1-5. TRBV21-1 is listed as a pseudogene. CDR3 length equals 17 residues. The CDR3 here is CASSKSVDRVMGQPQHF. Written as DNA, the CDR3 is TGTGCCAGCAGCAAAAGCGTCGATCGGGTTATGGGTCAGCCCCAGCATTTT.

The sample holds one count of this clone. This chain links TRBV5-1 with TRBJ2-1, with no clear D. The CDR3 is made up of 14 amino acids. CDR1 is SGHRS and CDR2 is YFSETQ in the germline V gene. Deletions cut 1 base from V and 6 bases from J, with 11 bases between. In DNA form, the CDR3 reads TGCGCCAGCAGCTTGCCTCTGAACTCCAATGAGCAGTTCTTC. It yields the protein CASSLPLNSNEQFF.

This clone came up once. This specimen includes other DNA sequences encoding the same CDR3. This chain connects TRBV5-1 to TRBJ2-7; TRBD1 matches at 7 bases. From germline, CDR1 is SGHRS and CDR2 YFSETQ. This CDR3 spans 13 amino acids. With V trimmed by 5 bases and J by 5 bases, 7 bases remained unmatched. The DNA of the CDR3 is TGCGCCAGCAGTCGCACAGGGGCCCACGAGCAGTACTTC. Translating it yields CASSRTGAHEQYF.